This TCR beta chain emerged from a study of control samples from healthy donors and cancer patients. CDR3 length: 13 amino acids. Germline CDR1 MNHEY, CDR2 SMNVEV (reference sequence). Deletions cut 2 bases from V and 5 bases from J, with 7 bases between. TCRdb's table, derived via immunoSEQ multiplex PCR, lists solely in-frame clones and lacks some. The table has over 100,000 clones, 90% seen once; the top ten hold approximately 4%. This sequence was found in a human donor in good health. The donor label of this sample is uncertain. The sequenced material came from blood. The chain combines TRBV27 with TRBJ2-1, with D perhaps matching TRBD2 (5 bases). CDR3 residues: CASSLQADNEQFF. CDR3 nucleotides: TGTGCCAGCAGTTTACAAGCGGACAATGAGCAGTTCTTC.